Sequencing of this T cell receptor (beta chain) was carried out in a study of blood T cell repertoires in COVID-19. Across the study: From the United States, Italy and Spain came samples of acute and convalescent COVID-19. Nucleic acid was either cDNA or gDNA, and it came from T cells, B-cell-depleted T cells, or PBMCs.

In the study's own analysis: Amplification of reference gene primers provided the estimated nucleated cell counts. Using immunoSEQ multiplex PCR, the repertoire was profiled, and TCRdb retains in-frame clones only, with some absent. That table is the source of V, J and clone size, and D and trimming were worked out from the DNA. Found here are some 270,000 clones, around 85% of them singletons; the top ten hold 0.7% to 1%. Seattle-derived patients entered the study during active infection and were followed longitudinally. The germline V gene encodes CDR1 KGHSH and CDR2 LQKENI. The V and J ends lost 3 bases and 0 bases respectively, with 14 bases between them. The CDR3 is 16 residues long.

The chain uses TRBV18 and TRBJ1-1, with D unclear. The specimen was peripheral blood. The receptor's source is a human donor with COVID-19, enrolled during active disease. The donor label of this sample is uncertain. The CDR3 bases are TGTGCCAGCTCACCGGGAACGGGGTACATGAACACTGAAGCTTTCTTT. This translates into CASSPGTGYMNTEAFF.